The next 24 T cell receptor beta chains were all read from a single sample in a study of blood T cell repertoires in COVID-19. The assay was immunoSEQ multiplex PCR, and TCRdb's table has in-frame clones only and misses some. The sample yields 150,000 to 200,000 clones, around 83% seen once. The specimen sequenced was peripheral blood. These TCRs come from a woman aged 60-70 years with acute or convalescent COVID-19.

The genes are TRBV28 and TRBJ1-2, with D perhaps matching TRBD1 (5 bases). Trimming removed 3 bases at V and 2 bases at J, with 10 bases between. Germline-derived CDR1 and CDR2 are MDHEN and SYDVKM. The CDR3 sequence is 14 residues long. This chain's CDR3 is CASSFGRGNYGYTF. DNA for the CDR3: TGTGCCAGCAGTTTCGGTCGGGGGAACTATGGCTACACCTTC.

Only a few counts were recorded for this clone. The chain's CDR3 is CSASGQGTYSNQPQHF. The DNA for the CDR3 is TGCAGTGCTAGTGGACAGGGCACTTATAGCAATCAGCCCCAGCATTTT. The J gene is TRBJ1-5, the V gene TRBV20-1, with 8 bases fitting TRBD1. With 3 bases clipped from V and 0 bases from J, the junction kept 7 bases outside the gene matches. This CDR3 has 16 residues. Germline loops: CDR1 DFQATT, CDR2 SNEGSKA (reference sequence).

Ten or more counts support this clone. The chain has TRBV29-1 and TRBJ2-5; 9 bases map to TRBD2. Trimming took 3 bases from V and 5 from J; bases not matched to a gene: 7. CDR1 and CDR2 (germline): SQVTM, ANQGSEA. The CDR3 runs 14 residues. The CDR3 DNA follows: TGCAGCGTTGAGGCAGCGGGAGGATGGGAGACCCAGTACTTC. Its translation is CSVEAAGGWETQYF.

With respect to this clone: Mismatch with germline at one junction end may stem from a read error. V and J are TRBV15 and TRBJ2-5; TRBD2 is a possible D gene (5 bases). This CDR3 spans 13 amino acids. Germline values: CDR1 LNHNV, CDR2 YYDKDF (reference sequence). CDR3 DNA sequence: TGTGCCATCAGCGGTCGAATGAGGGAGACCCAGTACTTC. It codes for CAISGRMRETQYF.

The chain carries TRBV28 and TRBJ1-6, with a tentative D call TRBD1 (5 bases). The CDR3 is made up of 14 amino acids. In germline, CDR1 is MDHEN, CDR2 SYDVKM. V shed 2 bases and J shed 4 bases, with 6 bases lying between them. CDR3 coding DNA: TGTGCCAGCAGTTTACAGGGATATAATTCACCCCTCCACTTT. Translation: CASSLQGYNSPLHF.

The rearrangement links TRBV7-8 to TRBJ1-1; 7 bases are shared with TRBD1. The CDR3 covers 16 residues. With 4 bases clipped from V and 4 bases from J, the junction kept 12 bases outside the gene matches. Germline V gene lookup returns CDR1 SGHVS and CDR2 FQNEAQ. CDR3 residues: CASSSQGGLLSTEAFF. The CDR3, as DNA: TGTGCCAGCAGCTCCCAGGGGGGCCTGTTATCCACTGAAGCTTTCTTT.

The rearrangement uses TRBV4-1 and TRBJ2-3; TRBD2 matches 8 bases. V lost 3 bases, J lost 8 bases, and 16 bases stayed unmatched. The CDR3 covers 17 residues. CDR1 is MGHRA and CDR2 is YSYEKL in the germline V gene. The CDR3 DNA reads TGCGCCAGCAGCCATGATGGTCGTGCGGGGGGCATGGTTACGCAGTATTTT. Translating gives CASSHDGRAGGMVTQYF.

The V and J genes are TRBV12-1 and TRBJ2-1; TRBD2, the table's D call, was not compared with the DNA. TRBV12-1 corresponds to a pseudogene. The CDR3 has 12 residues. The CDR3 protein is CASGVGYNEQFF. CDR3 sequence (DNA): TGTGCCTCGGGAGTCGGCTACAATGAGCAGTTCTTC.

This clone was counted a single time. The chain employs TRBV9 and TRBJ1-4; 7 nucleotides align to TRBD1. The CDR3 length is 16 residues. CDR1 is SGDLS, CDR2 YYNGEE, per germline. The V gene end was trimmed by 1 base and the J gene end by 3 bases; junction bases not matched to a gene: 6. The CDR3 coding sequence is TGTGCCAGCAGCGTATTCCCGACAGGGCCTAATGAAAAACTGTTTTTT. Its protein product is CASSVFPTGPNEKLFF.

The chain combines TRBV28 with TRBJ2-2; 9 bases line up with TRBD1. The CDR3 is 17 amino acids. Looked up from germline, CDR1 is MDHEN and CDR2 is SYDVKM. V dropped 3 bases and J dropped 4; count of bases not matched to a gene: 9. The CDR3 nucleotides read TGTGCCAGCAGTTTGGGGCCGGGACAGGGAAGCACCGGGGAGCTGTTTTTT. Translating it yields CASSLGPGQGSTGELFF. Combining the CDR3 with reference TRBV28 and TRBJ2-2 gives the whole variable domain DVKVTQSSRYLVKRTGEKVFLECVQDMDHENMFWYRQDPGLGLRLIYFSYDVKMKEKGDIPEGYSVSREKKERFSLILESASTNQTSMYLCASSLGPGQGSTGELFFGEGSRLTVL.

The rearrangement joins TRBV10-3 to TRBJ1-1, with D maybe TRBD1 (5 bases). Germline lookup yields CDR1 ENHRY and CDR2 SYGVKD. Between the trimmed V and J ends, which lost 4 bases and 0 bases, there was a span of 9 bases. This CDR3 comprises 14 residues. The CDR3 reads CAISGGALNTEAFF. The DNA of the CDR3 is TGTGCCATCAGTGGCGGGGCTCTGAACACTGAAGCTTTCTTT.

CDR3 bases: TGTGCCTGTTTCAGGGCCGGTACTACAAATGAGCAGTTCTTC. Amino acids: CACFRAGTTNEQFF. The chain combines TRBV30 with TRBJ2-1; tentative D call: TRBD1 (5 bases). Trimming shortened V by 6 bases and J by 7 bases, and 19 bases separated the two germline ends. The germline V gene has CDR1 GTSNPN and CDR2 SVGIG (reference sequence). The CDR3 contains 14 residues. Complete variable domain (other parts from reference TRBV30 and TRBJ2-1): SQTIHQWPATLVQPVGSPLSLECTVEGTSNPNLYWYRQAAGRGLQLLFYSVGIGQISSEVPQNLSASRPQDRQFILSSKKLLLSDSGFYLCACFRAGTTNEQFFGPGTRLTVL.

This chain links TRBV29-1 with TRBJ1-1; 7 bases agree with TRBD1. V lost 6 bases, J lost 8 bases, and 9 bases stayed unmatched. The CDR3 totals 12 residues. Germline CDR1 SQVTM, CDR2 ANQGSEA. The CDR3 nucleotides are TGCAGCGTAACAGGGGATGGGGGGGAAGCTTTCTTT. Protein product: CSVTGDGGEAFF.

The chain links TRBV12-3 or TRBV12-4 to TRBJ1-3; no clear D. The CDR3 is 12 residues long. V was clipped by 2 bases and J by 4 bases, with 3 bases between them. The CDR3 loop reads CASSLRGNTIYF. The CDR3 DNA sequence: TGTGCCAGCAGTTTACGGGGAAACACCATATATTTT.

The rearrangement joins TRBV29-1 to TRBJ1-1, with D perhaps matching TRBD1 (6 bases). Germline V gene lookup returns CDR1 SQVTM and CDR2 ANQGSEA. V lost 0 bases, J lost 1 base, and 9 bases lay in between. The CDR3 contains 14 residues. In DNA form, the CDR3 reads TGCAGCGTTGAAGAACAACAGGGGAACACTGAAGCTTTCTTT. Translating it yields CSVEEQQGNTEAFF. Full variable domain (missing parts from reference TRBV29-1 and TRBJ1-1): SAVISQKPSRDICQRGTSLTIQCQVDSQVTMMFWYRQQPGQSLTLIATANQGSEATYESGFVIDKFPISRPNLTFSTLTVSNMSPEDSSIYLCSVEEQQGNTEAFFGQGTRLTVV.

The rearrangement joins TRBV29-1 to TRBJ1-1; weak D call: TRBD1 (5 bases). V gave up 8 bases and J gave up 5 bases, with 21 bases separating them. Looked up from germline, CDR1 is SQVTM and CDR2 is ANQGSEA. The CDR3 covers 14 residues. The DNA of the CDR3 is TGCAGCACCCGGCCACAGGCGGGATGGACTGAAGCTTTCTTT. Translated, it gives CSTRPQAGWTEAFF.

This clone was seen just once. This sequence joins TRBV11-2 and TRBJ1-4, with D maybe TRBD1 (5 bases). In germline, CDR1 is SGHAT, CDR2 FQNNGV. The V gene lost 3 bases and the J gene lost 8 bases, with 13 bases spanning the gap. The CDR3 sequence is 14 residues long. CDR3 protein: CASSFLGAGEKLFF. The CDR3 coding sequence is TGTGCCAGCAGCTTCCTTGGGGCGGGGGAAAAACTGTTTTTT.

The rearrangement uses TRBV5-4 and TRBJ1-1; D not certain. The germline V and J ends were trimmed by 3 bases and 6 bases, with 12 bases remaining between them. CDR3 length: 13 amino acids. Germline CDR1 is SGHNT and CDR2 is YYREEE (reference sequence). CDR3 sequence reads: CASSSLEAPEAFF. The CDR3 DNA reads TGTGCCAGCAGCTCCCTAGAGGCCCCTGAAGCTTTCTTT. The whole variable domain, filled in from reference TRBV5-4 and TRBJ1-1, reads ETGVTQSPTHLIKTRGQQVTLRCSSQSGHNTVSWYQQALGQGPQFIFQYYREEENGRGNFPPRFSGLQFPNYSSELNVNALELDDSALYLCASSSLEAPEAFFGQGTRLTVV.

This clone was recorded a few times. The CDR3 nucleotides are TGCGCCAGCAGTCCGAGTCCTAACTATGGCTACACCTTC. Its translation: CASSPSPNYGYTF. The chain combines TRBV10-1 with TRBJ1-2; D gene ambiguous. The germline V and J ends were trimmed by 5 bases and 0 bases, with 7 bases remaining between them. CDR1 WNHNN and CDR2 SYGVQD come from the germline V gene (reference sequence). The CDR3 runs to 13 residues.

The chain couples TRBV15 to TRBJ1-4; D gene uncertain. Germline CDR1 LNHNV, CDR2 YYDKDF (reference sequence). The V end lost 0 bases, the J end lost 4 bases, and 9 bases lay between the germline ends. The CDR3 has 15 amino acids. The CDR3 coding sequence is TGTGCCACCAGCAGAGAGGGCAGATATAATGAAAAACTGTTTTTT. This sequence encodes CATSREGRYNEKLFF. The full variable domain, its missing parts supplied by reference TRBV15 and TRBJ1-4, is DAMVIQNPRYQVTQFGKPVTLSCSQTLNHNVMYWYQQKSSQAPKLLFHYYDKDFNNEADTPDNFQSRRPNTSFCFLDIRSPGLGDTAMYLCATSREGRYNEKLFFGSGTQLSVL.

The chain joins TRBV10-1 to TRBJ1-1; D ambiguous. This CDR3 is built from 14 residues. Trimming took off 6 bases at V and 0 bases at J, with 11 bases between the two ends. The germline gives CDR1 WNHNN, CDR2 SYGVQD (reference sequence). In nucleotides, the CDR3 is TGCGCCAGCAGGGGCAGCTGGATGAACACTGAAGCTTTCTTT. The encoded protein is CASRGSWMNTEAFF.

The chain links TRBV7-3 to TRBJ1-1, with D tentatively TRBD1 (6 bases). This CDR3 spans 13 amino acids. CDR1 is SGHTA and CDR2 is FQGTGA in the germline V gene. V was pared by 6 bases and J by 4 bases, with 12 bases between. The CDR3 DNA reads TGTGCCAGCAGTTCACAGGGTCCCACTGAAGCTTTCTTT. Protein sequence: CASSSQGPTEAFF.

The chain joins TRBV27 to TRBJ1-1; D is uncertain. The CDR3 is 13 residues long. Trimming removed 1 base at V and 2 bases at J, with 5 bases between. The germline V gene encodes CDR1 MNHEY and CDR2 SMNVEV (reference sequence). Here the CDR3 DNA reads TGTGCCAGCAGTTTATGGACTAACACTGAAGCTTTCTTT. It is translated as CASSLWTNTEAFF.

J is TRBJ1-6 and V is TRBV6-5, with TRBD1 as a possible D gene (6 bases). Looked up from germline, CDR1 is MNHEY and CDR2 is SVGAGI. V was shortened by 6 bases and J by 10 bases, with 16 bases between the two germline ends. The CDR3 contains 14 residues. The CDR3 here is CASRDSGGWSPLHF. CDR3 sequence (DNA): TGTGCCAGCAGGGACAGCGGGGGATGGTCACCCCTCCACTTT.